This TCR beta chain is drawn from a study of blood T cell repertoires in COVID-19. The wider study: Researchers got acute and convalescent COVID-19 samples from the United States, Italy and Spain.

In the authors' workflow: Amplification from reference gene primers served as the basis for estimated nucleated cell counts. Sequencing used immunoSEQ multiplex PCR; TCRdb keeps in-frame clones, though not all of them. D and trimming were read from the DNA, whereas the V and J calls and clone size are those reported in that table. The sample carries 110,000 to 150,000 clones, about four fifths recorded once. Those enrolled, adults aged roughly 18 to 89 years, came from roughly 23 US areas. Each recovered donor of Cohort 3 presented with two negative PCRs, clearance, or symptom resolution. Germline V gene lookup returns CDR1 MNHEY and CDR2 SVGAGI. Trimming took 3 bases from V and 6 from J, leaving 13 bases between them. The CDR3 spans 14 residues.

The sequenced material came from PBMCs or T cells enriched from blood (not recorded which). The sequence was obtained from a man in his forties or fifties who had recovered from COVID-19. The chain recombines TRBV6-5 with TRBJ2-3; D perhaps matches TRBD1 (5 bases). The CDR3 is CASSYSTTADTQYF. The CDR3 DNA sequence: TGTGCCAGCAGTTATTCGACGACAGCTGATACGCAGTATTTT.